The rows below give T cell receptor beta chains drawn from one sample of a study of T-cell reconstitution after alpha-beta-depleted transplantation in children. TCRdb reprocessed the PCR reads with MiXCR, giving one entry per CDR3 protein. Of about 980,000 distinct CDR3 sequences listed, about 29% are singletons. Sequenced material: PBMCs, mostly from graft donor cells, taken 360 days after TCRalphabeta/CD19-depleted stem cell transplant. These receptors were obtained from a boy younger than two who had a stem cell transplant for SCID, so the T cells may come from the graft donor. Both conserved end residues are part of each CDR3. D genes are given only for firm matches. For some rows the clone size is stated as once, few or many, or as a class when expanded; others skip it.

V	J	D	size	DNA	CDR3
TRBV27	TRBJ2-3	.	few	TGTGCCAGCAGCCCACGGTCCACCACAGATACGCAGTATTTT	CASSPRSTTDTQYF
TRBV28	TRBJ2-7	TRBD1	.	TGTGCCAGCAGTTGCCCCCGGGACAGGGAGTTTAGATGCCACGAGCAGTACTTC	CASSCPRDREFRCHEQYF
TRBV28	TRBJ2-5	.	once	TGTGCCAGCAGTTACCTACACCGGGGCAGGGAAGAGACCCAGTACTTC	CASSYLHRGREETQYF
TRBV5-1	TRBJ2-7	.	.	TGCGCCAGCAGCTCGGCGGACGGCCCCTACGAGCAGTACTTC	CASSSADGPYEQYF
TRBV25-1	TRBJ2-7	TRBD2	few	TGTGCCAGCAGTGATGCTTCAGCGGGGGCCCCCAGCGAGCAGTACTTC	CASSDASAGAPSEQYF
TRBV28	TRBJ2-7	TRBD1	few	TGTGCCAGCAGTTCCGGACAGGGGGTCTACGAGCAGTACTTC	CASSSGQGVYEQYF
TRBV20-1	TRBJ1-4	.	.	TGCAGTGCTAGAAGACAGGCTAAGACAACTAATGAAAAACTGTTTTTT	CSARRQAKTTNEKLFF
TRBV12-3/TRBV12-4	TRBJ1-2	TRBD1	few	TGTGCCAGCAGTATACAGGGGGCGGGCTATGGCTACACCTTC	CASSIQGAGYGYTF
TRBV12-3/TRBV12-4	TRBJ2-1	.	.	TGTGCCAGCAGTTCTATGGTCAGGGTCAATGAGCAGTTCTTC	CASSSMVRVNEQFF
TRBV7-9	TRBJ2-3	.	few	TGTGCCAGCAGCTTGAAGGGGGGGCCGATTTATTTAGATACGCAGTATTTT	CASSLKGGPIYLDTQYF
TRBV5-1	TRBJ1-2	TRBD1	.	TGCGCCAGCACCCCAGGGGGGCGTTCAGACGGCTACACCTTC	CASTPGGRSDGYTF
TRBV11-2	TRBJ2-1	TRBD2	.	TGTGCCAGCAGCTCCCCGATAGCGGGGCGTTACAATGAGCAGTTCTTC	CASSSPIAGRYNEQFF
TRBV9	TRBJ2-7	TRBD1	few	TGTGCCAGCAGCGCCTACTTTGACAGGGCCTACGAGCAGTACTTC	CASSAYFDRAYEQYF
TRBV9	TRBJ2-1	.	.	TGTGCCAGCAGCGTAGTCGGGACGGACGACAATGAGCAGTTCTTC	CASSVVGTDDNEQFF
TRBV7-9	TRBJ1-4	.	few	TGTGCCAGCACCCAGGGGACGCTGGCTAATGAAAAACTGTTTTTT	CASTQGTLANEKLFF
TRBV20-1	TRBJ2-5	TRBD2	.	TGCAGTGCTAGCTCGGGACTAGCGGGGGACGGTCGAGAGACCCAGTACTTC	CSASSGLAGDGRETQYF
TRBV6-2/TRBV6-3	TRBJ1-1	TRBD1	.	TGTGCCAGCAGTTACTCCGGGACAGGGCTCACTGAAGCTTTCTTT	CASSYSGTGLTEAFF
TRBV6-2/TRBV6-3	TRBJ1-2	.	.	TGTGCCAGCGGAGATGCGACGGGACACGGAGGCTATGGCTACACCTTC	CASGDATGHGGYGYTF
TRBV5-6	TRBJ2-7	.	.	TGTGCCAGCAGCTTGGTCCGCCGGGACCTCTACGAGCAGTACTTC	CASSLVRRDLYEQYF